These 24 T cell receptor beta chains share one sample of origin, sequenced in a study of blood T cell repertoires in COVID-19. Libraries were prepared by immunoSEQ multiplex PCR; TCRdb keeps only in-frame clonotypes and omits some of them. Of 150,000 to 200,000 clones in the sample, about four fifths are singletons; the top ten hold roughly 3.4%. The sequenced sample consisted of PBMCs or T cells enriched from blood (not recorded which). All receptors derive from a woman in her sixties or seventies who had recovered from COVID-19.

The rearrangement joins TRBV5-4 to TRBJ2-5; D ambiguous. The CDR3 spans 13 residues. Germline CDR1 is SGHNT and CDR2 is YYREEE (reference sequence). The V gene lost 0 bases and the J gene lost 5 bases, with 8 bases spanning the gap. CDR3 bases: TGTGCCAGCAGCTTGGCCGAACGGGAGACCCAGTACTTC. Its translation is CASSLAERETQYF.

The chain couples TRBV18 to TRBJ1-2; 7 bases align to TRBD1. From germline, CDR1 is KGHSH and CDR2 LQKENI. Trimming at V came to 3 bases and at J to 2 bases, leaving 9 bases not matched to a gene. This CDR3 comprises 16 residues. CDR3 sequence (DNA): TGTGCCAGCTCACCCCCATACGCACAGGGGAACTATGGCTACACCTTC. Its translation: CASSPPYAQGNYGYTF. Variable domain in full (rest from reference TRBV18 and TRBJ1-2): NAGVMQNPRHLVRRRGQEARLRCSPMKGHSHVYWYRQLPEEGLKFMVYLQKENIIDESGMPKERFSAEFPKEGPSILRIQQVVRGDSAAYFCASSPPYAQGNYGYTFGSGTRLTVV.

This clone has just a few counts. The rearrangement links TRBV20-1 to TRBJ1-1; 7 nucleotides agree with TRBD1. V gave up 4 bases and J gave up 11 bases; unmatched junction bases: 4. The CDR3 is 10 residues long. Germline-derived CDR1 and CDR2 are DFQATT and SNEGSKA (reference sequence). CDR3 nucleotide sequence: TGCAGTGCTACCGACAGGGACGCTTTCTTT. Its protein product is CSATDRDAFF.

This clone has more than one count but fewer than ten. The genes are TRBV27 and TRBJ1-6, with TRBD1 as a possible D gene (5 bases). Trimming removed 4 bases from V and 3 bases from J, with 13 bases in between. CDR1 is MNHEY, CDR2 SMNVEV, per germline (reference sequence). The CDR3 loop spans 16 amino acids. The CDR3 sequence is CASSSGQGFYNSPLHF. The CDR3 DNA is TGTGCCAGCAGTTCGGGTCAGGGTTTCTATAATTCACCCCTCCACTTT.

A few counts support this clone. V usage is TRBV30 and J usage is TRBJ1-2, with D unresolved. Germline V gives CDR1 GTSNPN, CDR2 SVGIG (reference sequence). This CDR3 region has 11 residues. Trimming left V 6 bases short and J 2 bases short, with 7 bases between. This CDR3 is CACAVNYGYTF. Written as DNA, the CDR3 is TGTGCCTGTGCGGTGAACTATGGCTACACCTTC.

The rearrangement links TRBV5-1 to TRBJ1-2, with 7 bases matching TRBD1. The ends lost 4 bases at V and 5 bases at J; junction bases unmatched: 11. Germline V lookup: CDR1 SGHRS, CDR2 YFSETQ. The CDR3 has 15 residues. The chain's CDR3 is CASSPQGNGPYGYTF. CDR3 in DNA: TGCGCCAGCAGCCCACAGGGGAATGGCCCGTATGGCTACACCTTC.

The CDR3 sequence: CASRPGQGMSQPQHF. The CDR3 DNA reads as TGCGCCAGTAGACCGGGACAGGGGATGTCGCAGCCCCAGCATTTT. V and J are TRBV10-2 and TRBJ1-5; TRBD1 matches at 10 bases. The CDR3 extends over 15 amino acids. In germline, CDR1 is WSHSY, CDR2 SAAADI. J lost 7 bases, V lost 9 bases, and 12 bases had no gene match.

This chain uses TRBV5-1 with TRBJ1-1; TRBD1 aligns across 9 bases. Trimming removed 0 bases from V and 5 bases from J; junction bases left unmatched: 8. The CDR3 is 16 amino acids. Germline CDR1 reads SGHRS; CDR2 reads YFSETQ. CDR3 coding DNA: TGCGCCAGCAGCTTGGCCCCGGACAGGGGAGGAACTGAAGCTTTCTTT. This sequence encodes CASSLAPDRGGTEAFF.

Turning to this clone: Because the CDR3's place on the DNA is in doubt, the DNA is left out and the CDR3 is given as listed by TCRdb. J is TRBJ2-7 and V is TRBV12-3 or TRBV12-4; no DNA check was done on the table's D call, TRBD2. The CDR3 has 13 residues if both end residues are counted. This CDR3 reads CASGVGGGSIPYF.

This chain uses TRBV5-6 with TRBJ2-5, with 8 bases identical to TRBD1. The J segment lost 0 bases and the V segment lost 5 bases, leaving 3 bases of the junction unmatched. CDR3 length: 14 amino acids. From germline, CDR1 is SGHDT and CDR2 YYEEEE. CDR3 coding DNA: TGTGCCAGCAGACGACAGGGGTACCAAGAGACCCAGTACTTC. Protein product: CASRRQGYQETQYF.

This clone was observed once. The rearrangement links TRBV30 to TRBJ2-1, with 10 nucleotides matching TRBD1. The CDR3 is made up of 13 amino acids. Germline lookup yields CDR1 GTSNPN and CDR2 SVGIG (reference sequence). The ends lost 8 bases at V and 7 bases at J; junction bases unmatched: 8. CDR3 bases: TGTGCCGTCCGGGACAGGGGAAGGAATGAGCAGTTCTTC. It translates to CAVRDRGRNEQFF. The full variable domain, with the rest looked up from reference TRBV30 and TRBJ2-1, is SQTIHQWPATLVQPVGSPLSLECTVEGTSNPNLYWYRQAAGRGLQLLFYSVGIGQISSEVPQNLSASRPQDRQFILSSKKLLLSDSGFYLCAVRDRGRNEQFFGPGTRLTVL.

This clone was counted between two and nine times. This chain joins TRBV29-1 and TRBJ1-5; a weak D match, TRBD1 (5 bases). CDR1 is SQVTM and CDR2 is ANQGSEA in the germline V gene. V lost 5 bases and J 7 bases, leaving 18 bases between the germline ends. The CDR3 is made up of 14 amino acids. The CDR3 DNA is TGCAGCGTTCCAACAGGCGACGTCAGGCAGCCCCAGCATTTT. This encodes CSVPTGDVRQPQHF.

J is TRBJ2-7 and V is TRBV7-9, with TRBD1 matching 9 bases. Unmatched junction bases numbered 1, after V lost 6 bases and J lost 4 bases. The CDR3 consists of 12 residues. Germline V gene lookup returns CDR1 SEHNR and CDR2 FQNEAQ (reference sequence). In nucleotides, the CDR3 is TGTGCCAGCAGTGGACAGGGGTACGAGCAGTACTTC. Translation gives CASSGQGYEQYF.

This chain uses TRBV14 with TRBJ1-6; no firm D call. CDR3 size: 14 residues. V lost 4 bases and J lost 9, with 13 bases in between. In germline, CDR1 is SGHDN, CDR2 FVKESK. The DNA of the CDR3 is TGTGCCAGCAGCCTTCGTAGCGGGATTTCACCCCTCCACTTT. As protein: CASSLRSGISPLHF. Full variable domain (rest looked up from reference TRBV14 and TRBJ1-6): EAGVTQFPSHSVIEKGQTVTLRCDPISGHDNLYWYRRVMGKEIKFLLHFVKESKQDESGMPNNRFLAERTGGTYSTLKVQPAELEDSGVYFCASSLRSGISPLHFGNGTRLTVT.

The V and J genes are TRBV6-5 and TRBJ1-6; D is unclear. Germline CDR1 reads MNHEY; CDR2 reads SVGAGI. With 6 bases removed from V and 9 bases from J, the gap between germline ends came to 18 bases. This CDR3 has 15 residues. The CDR3 DNA follows: TGTGCCAGCAGCACCGGTTCCCCAGGTAGTTCACCCCTCCACTTT. It is translated as CASSTGSPGSSPLHF.

The V gene is TRBV5-6, the J gene TRBJ2-5; 7 bases are a match to TRBD1. CDR3 size: 13 residues. Germline loops: CDR1 SGHDT, CDR2 YYEEEE. V was pared by 6 bases and J by 2 bases, with 4 bases of the junction left unmatched. CDR3 region: CASTRDRQETQYF. The CDR3 DNA is TGTGCCAGCACCCGGGACAGACAAGAGACCCAGTACTTC.

This chain joins TRBV10-2 and TRBJ2-3; TRBD2 matches 7 bases. This CDR3 region has 16 residues. The junction had 11 bases not matched to a gene; V was cut back by 7 bases and J by 1 base. CDR1 WSHSY and CDR2 SAAADI come from the germline V gene. CDR3 DNA sequence: TGCGCCAGCACGGGGTTCCTGGCGGGGGGCACAGATACGCAGTATTTT. This codes for CASTGFLAGGTDTQYF.

This clone was recorded at least ten times. The CDR3 spells CASSFFSGGEQYF. The CDR3 coding sequence is TGTGCCAGCAGCTTTTTCTCCGGCGGAGAGCAGTACTTC. The V gene is TRBV11-2, the J gene TRBJ2-7; D ambiguous. Trimming left V 3 bases short and J 7 bases short, with 13 bases between. Germline CDR1 and CDR2: SGHAT and FQNNGV. The CDR3 runs to 13 residues.

The rearrangement uses TRBV6-4 and TRBJ2-3, with a possible D match to TRBD2 (5 bases). Trimming left V 5 bases short and J 4 bases short, with 13 bases between. The CDR3 has 14 residues. Germline loops: CDR1 MRHNA, CDR2 SNTAGT. CDR3 nucleotide sequence: TGTGCCAGCAGTACAAAGCCGGGGTCAGATACGCAGTATTTT. It codes for CASSTKPGSDTQYF.

This clone was seen more than once but under ten times. The V gene is TRBV1, the J gene TRBJ2-3; the tabulated D call, TRBD2, remains unverified against the DNA. TRBV1 corresponds to a pseudogene. This CDR3 region has 18 residues. CDR3: CTSSHASRTSGGGDTQYF. The DNA for the CDR3 is TGCACCAGCAGCCATGCCTCCCGGACTAGCGGGGGGGGAGATACGCAGTATTTT.

The chain links TRBV27 to TRBJ1-3; D possibly corresponds to TRBD1 (5 bases). Germline assignment: CDR1 MNHEY and CDR2 SMNVEV (reference sequence). V gave up 0 bases and J gave up 2 bases, with 8 bases separating them. CDR3 length: 15 amino acids. CDR3 residues: CASSLSSGAGNTIYF. DNA for the CDR3: TGTGCCAGCAGTTTATCCTCGGGGGCTGGAAACACCATATATTTT.

This chain uses TRBV5-1 with TRBJ2-2; 8 bases match TRBD1. The CDR3 is made up of 15 amino acids. Germline V gives CDR1 SGHRS, CDR2 YFSETQ. Trimming removed 3 bases from V and 7 bases from J; junction bases left unmatched: 8. The CDR3 region has the DNA TGCGCCAGCAGCTATGGTCAGGGGGCGATCGGGGAGCTGTTTTTT. It specifies CASSYGQGAIGELFF.

The chain joins TRBV5-6 to TRBJ1-1, with 7 positions matching TRBD1. V was pared by 0 bases and J by 4 bases, with 3 bases of the junction left unmatched. In germline, CDR1 is SGHDT, CDR2 YYEEEE. The CDR3 has 14 amino acids. The chain's CDR3 is CASSLVQGGTEAFF. CDR3 in DNA: TGTGCCAGCAGCTTGGTGCAGGGGGGCACTGAAGCTTTCTTT.

This clone came up once. The V call is TRBV4-1, the J call TRBJ2-1; D perhaps matches TRBD2 (5 bases). Trimming removed 1 base at V and 10 bases at J, with 11 bases between. The V gene's germline CDR1 is MGHRA and CDR2 YSYEKL. The CDR3 extends over 13 amino acids. CDR3 residues: CASSQVPGLEQFF. CDR3 DNA sequence: TGCGCCAGCAGCCAAGTTCCGGGATTGGAGCAGTTCTTC.